One sample yielded the 28 T cell receptor beta chains listed below, sequenced in a study of blood T cell repertoires in COVID-19. TCRdb's copy holds only in-frame clones and misses some; the assay was immunoSEQ multiplex PCR. The repertoire has 200,000 to 300,000 clones, over 75% of them found once; the top ten carry approximately 9.1%. The sample consisted of PBMCs or T cells enriched from blood (not recorded which). The receptor source for this set is a woman aged 45-65 years with acute COVID-19.

This clone was seen a handful of times. This CDR3 reads CASSPELAGAGELFF. CDR3 DNA sequence: TGTGCCAGCTCACCGGAGCTAGCGGGGGCCGGGGAGCTGTTTTTT. The J gene is TRBJ2-2, the V gene TRBV18; 10 bases match TRBD2. Germline CDR1 reads KGHSH; CDR2 reads LQKENI. There are 15 residues in the CDR3. The V segment lost 3 bases and the J segment 6 bases; nucleotides outside the gene matches: 4.

This chain connects TRBV30 to TRBJ2-7, with 8 bases that match TRBD1. Germline values: CDR1 GTSNPN, CDR2 SVGIG (reference sequence). With V trimmed by 0 bases and J by 6 bases, 13 bases remained unmatched. The CDR3 sequence is 16 residues long. The CDR3: CAWSVQRTGNPTEQYF. The CDR3 DNA is TGTGCCTGGAGTGTACAACGGACAGGGAACCCCACCGAGCAGTACTTC.

This clone was seen a handful of times. V and J are TRBV30 and TRBJ2-5; 8 bases align to TRBD2. Germline CDR1 reads GTSNPN; CDR2 reads SVGIG (reference sequence). The CDR3 runs to 14 residues. Germline trimming cut 4 bases from V and 2 bases from J; bases unmatched to any gene: 6. CDR3 nucleotides: TGTGCCTGGAATAACGCGGGGGGACAAGAGACCCAGTACTTC. Amino acids: CAWNNAGGQETQYF. The whole variable domain, filled in from reference TRBV30 and TRBJ2-5, reads SQTIHQWPATLVQPVGSPLSLECTVEGTSNPNLYWYRQAAGRGLQLLFYSVGIGQISSEVPQNLSASRPQDRQFILSSKKLLLSDSGFYLCAWNNAGGQETQYFGPGTRLLVL.

V is TRBV5-4 and J is TRBJ2-3; TRBD2 might be the D (5 bases). V was cut by 10 bases and J by 4 bases, with 13 bases left in between. The CDR3 length is 12 residues. Germline V gene lookup returns CDR1 SGHNT and CDR2 YYREEE (reference sequence). The CDR3 reads CAVSLAPDTQYF. In nucleotides, the CDR3 is TGTGCCGTAAGCCTAGCCCCAGATACGCAGTATTTT.

V is TRBV6-5 and J is TRBJ2-2; the D is unclear. Germline CDR1 MNHEY, CDR2 SVGAGI. CDR3 length: 12 residues. V was shortened by 6 bases and J by 3 bases, with 5 bases between the two germline ends. This CDR3 reads CASRSYTGELFF. The CDR3 DNA sequence: TGTGCCAGCAGGTCCTACACCGGGGAGCTGTTTTTT.

This clone has at least ten counts. This chain joins TRBV9 and TRBJ2-5; TRBD2 might be the D (6 bases). The CDR3 totals 14 residues. With 3 bases removed from V and 5 bases from J, the gap between germline ends came to 14 bases. Per the germline V gene, CDR1 is SGDLS and CDR2 is YYNGEE. DNA of the CDR3: TGTGCCAGCAGCGAGGGACTTGCTTTGGAGACCCAGTACTTC. This gives the protein CASSEGLALETQYF.

The J gene is TRBJ2-7, the V gene TRBV6-9, with D possibly being TRBD1 (6 bases). CDR3 size: 16 residues. Trimming shortened V by 0 bases and J by 4 bases, and 16 bases separated the two germline ends. Germline V lookup: CDR1 MNHGY, CDR2 SVAAGI. The CDR3 DNA follows: TGTGCCAGCAGTTATTCGCACAGGGCGAAGGAATACGAGCAGTACTTC. It encodes CASSYSHRAKEYEQYF.

V is TRBV20-1 and J is TRBJ2-1; D is ambiguous. CDR3 length equals 11 residues. Germline CDR1 reads DFQATT; CDR2 reads SNEGSKA (reference sequence). Trimming took off 2 bases at V and 9 bases at J, with 8 bases between the two ends. In DNA, the CDR3 is TGCAGTGCTAGACAGGTGGCTGAGCAGTTCTTC. Translation gives CSARQVAEQFF.

J is TRBJ1-1 and V is TRBV2; D not certain. The V gene lost 1 base and the J gene lost 5 bases, with 11 bases spanning the gap. From germline, CDR1 is SNHLY and CDR2 FYNNEI. This CDR3 contains 14 residues. The CDR3 coding sequence is TGTGCCAGCAGTGAAGAACGGGTCGGGACTGAAGCTTTCTTT. This gives the protein CASSEERVGTEAFF.

This clone was detected once. CDR3 sequence: CASSLGQGHKGYTF. The DNA of the CDR3 is TGTGCCAGCAGCTTGGGGCAGGGGCATAAGGGCTACACCTTC. The rearrangement uses TRBV5-6 and TRBJ1-2; perhaps TRBD1 as D (6 bases). Between the trimmed V and J ends, which lost 0 bases and 8 bases, there was a span of 14 bases. Per germline, CDR1 SGHDT and CDR2 YYEEEE. The CDR3 is 14 amino acids.

The rearrangement joins TRBV6-2 or TRBV6-3 to TRBJ2-1; TRBD2 is a possible D gene (6 bases). Germline CDR1 reads MNHEY; CDR2 reads SVGEGT. V was pared by 7 bases and J by 7 bases, with 20 bases between. The CDR3 is 15 amino acids. The CDR3 nucleotides read TGTGCCAGCACCCCCCCCCGGGGGAGGATAAATGAGCAGTTCTTC. Its translation: CASTPPRGRINEQFF.

This sequence joins TRBV30 and TRBJ2-5, with 7 bases identical to TRBD1. CDR1 GTSNPN and CDR2 SVGIG come from the germline V gene (reference sequence). V gave up 2 bases and J gave up 7 bases; unmatched junction bases: 7. CDR3 length: 13 amino acids. CDR3 sequence reads: CAWSPGTARTQYF. The CDR3 nucleotides read TGTGCCTGGAGTCCAGGGACAGCGAGGACCCAGTACTTC.

In this sample, this clone turned up a few times. The chain employs TRBV7-6 and TRBJ1-2; D perhaps matches TRBD1 (6 bases). The ends were cut back, 5 bases at V and 0 bases at J, with 22 bases in the middle. The CDR3 has 18 residues. CDR1 SGHVS and CDR2 FNYEAQ come from the germline V gene. As DNA, the CDR3 is TGTGCCAGCAGCCCGAGGCCCTCCATTTGGACAGCTAACTATGGCTACACCTTC. Translating gives CASSPRPSIWTANYGYTF.

This sequence joins TRBV5-1 and TRBJ1-4; 8 positions match TRBD1. The trim removed 5 bases at V and 7 bases at J, leaving 7 bases unmatched. CDR3 length equals 14 residues. Germline CDR1 is SGHRS and CDR2 is YFSETQ. As DNA, the CDR3 is TGCGCCAGCAGTCTCGCGGACAGGGCTGAAAAACTGTTTTTT. This sequence encodes CASSLADRAEKLFF.

The chain employs TRBV9 and TRBJ1-6; no firm D call. This CDR3 region has 15 residues. CDR1 SGDLS and CDR2 YYNGEE come from the germline V gene. Deletions cut 0 bases from V and 8 bases from J, with 12 bases between. The CDR3 sequence: CASSVDPGRDSPLHF. The CDR3 region has the DNA TGTGCCAGCAGCGTAGATCCCGGTCGGGATTCACCCCTCCACTTT.

This clone was seen a single time. The V gene is TRBV6-1, the J gene TRBJ2-7, with 8 bases aligning to TRBD1. The V and J ends lost 3 bases and 3 bases, in that order; junction bases with no gene match: 13. The CDR3 spans 17 residues. CDR1 is MNHNS, CDR2 SASEGT, per germline. The CDR3, as DNA: TGTGCCAGCAGTGACGGGCAGGGGGCCCCGCGCCACTACGAGCAGTACTTC. Translated, it gives CASSDGQGAPRHYEQYF.

CDR3 DNA: TGTGCCTGGAGTGCGACACAGGGAAATGAAAAACTGTTTTTT. The encoded protein is CAWSATQGNEKLFF. This chain links TRBV30 with TRBJ1-4; a weak D match, TRBD1 (6 bases). V lost 1 base and J 5 bases, leaving 11 bases between the germline ends. CDR3 size: 14 residues. Germline V gives CDR1 GTSNPN, CDR2 SVGIG (reference sequence).

V usage is TRBV7-2 and J usage is TRBJ2-5; possible D gene TRBD1, 5 bases. In germline, CDR1 is SGHTA, CDR2 FQGNSA. V lost 1 base to trimming and J lost 2 bases, with 20 bases between them. The CDR3 is made up of 18 amino acids. The CDR3 DNA is TGTGCCAGCAGCTTAGGAAGAGGTCGTCACAGGCCTCAAGAGACCCAGTACTTC. This translates into CASSLGRGRHRPQETQYF.

The sample holds a few counts of this clone. The gene calls are TRBV30 and TRBJ1-5, with D possibly being TRBD1 (6 bases). V lost 2 bases to trimming and J lost 5 bases, with 13 bases between them. Looked up from germline, CDR1 is GTSNPN and CDR2 is SVGIG (reference sequence). The length of the CDR3 is 14 residues. The CDR3 DNA follows: TGTGCCTGGAGTATGACAGGTTTCGATCAGCCCCAGCATTTT. It yields the protein CAWSMTGFDQPQHF.

In regard to this clone: This sample includes further DNA sequences coding for the same CDR3. The CDR3 DNA reads TGTGCCAGCAGTTCGCGGACAGCAAACTATGGCTACACCTTC. This gives the protein CASSSRTANYGYTF. V gene TRBV6-5 combines with J gene TRBJ1-2, with a possible D match to TRBD1 (6 bases). The CDR3 is made up of 14 amino acids. The germline gives CDR1 MNHEY, CDR2 SVGAGI. The V and J ends lost 4 bases and 2 bases respectively, with 11 bases between them.

This clone has a handful of counts. The V call is TRBV7-2, the J call TRBJ2-1, with TRBD2 as a possible D gene (5 bases). V gave up 1 base and J gave up 2 bases, with 9 bases separating them. In germline, CDR1 is SGHTA, CDR2 FQGNSA. CDR3 length: 15 amino acids. The CDR3, as DNA: TGTGCCAGCAGCTTAGGGGGAGAGGCCTACAATGAGCAGTTCTTC. This codes for CASSLGGEAYNEQFF.

This chain uses TRBV4-2 with TRBJ1-3; D unclear. The V gene's germline CDR1 is LGHNA and CDR2 YNFKEQ. The CDR3 extends over 16 amino acids. Deletions cut 0 bases from V and 0 bases from J, with 9 bases between. CDR3 nucleotide sequence: TGTGCCAGCAGCCAAGATCCGGGGAGCTCTGGAAACACCATATATTTT. This translates into CASSQDPGSSGNTIYF.

This clone was observed a handful of times. The chain couples TRBV27 to TRBJ1-1; TRBD1 matches at 10 bases. There are 14 residues in the CDR3. Trimming removed 8 bases from V and 5 bases from J; junction bases left unmatched: 8. Germline lookup yields CDR1 MNHEY and CDR2 SMNVEV (reference sequence). CDR3 nucleotide sequence: TGTGCCAGCTTTAAGACAGGGGGCAATACTGAAGCTTTCTTT. This translates into CASFKTGGNTEAFF.

The V gene is TRBV18, the J gene TRBJ1-1; 10 bases line up with TRBD1. Germline trimming cut 5 bases from V and 0 bases from J; bases unmatched to any gene: 9. Germline V lookup: CDR1 KGHSH, CDR2 LQKENI. This CDR3 comprises 17 residues. CDR3 nucleotides: TGTGCCAGCTCATCGACAGGGGGCGGTTATATGAACACTGAAGCTTTCTTT. Its translation is CASSSTGGGYMNTEAFF.

The rearrangement joins TRBV6-5 to TRBJ1-3, with 9 bases aligning to TRBD1. This CDR3 is built from 16 residues. V was pared by 4 bases and J by 0 bases, with 4 bases of the junction left unmatched. In germline, CDR1 is MNHEY, CDR2 SVGAGI. Written as DNA, the CDR3 is TGTGCCAGCAGTTGGGGACAGGGAAGCTCTGGAAACACCATATATTTT. Translated, it gives CASSWGQGSSGNTIYF.

The chain recombines TRBV4-1 with TRBJ2-7; 9 bases are shared with TRBD2. The ends lost 3 bases at V and 3 bases at J; junction bases unmatched: 6. The V gene's germline CDR1 is MGHRA and CDR2 YSYEKL. CDR3 size: 15 residues. The CDR3 here is CASSQGPTSGYEQYF. CDR3 DNA: TGCGCCAGCAGCCAGGGCCCGACTAGCGGCTACGAGCAGTACTTC.

The chain links TRBV25-1 to TRBJ2-5, with 7 bases aligning to TRBD2. The CDR3 spans 14 residues. Looked up from germline, CDR1 is MGHDK and CDR2 is SYGVNS. The junction had 8 bases not matched to a gene; V was cut back by 5 bases and J by 5 bases. The CDR3 nucleotides read TGTGCCAGCAGTCCTTGGGGAGGGTCCGAGACCCAGTACTTC. Its translation is CASSPWGGSETQYF.

The chain links TRBV7-2 to TRBJ1-1; D ambiguous. The CDR3 extends over 14 amino acids. The germline CDR1 and CDR2 sequences are SGHTA and FQGNSA. Trimming took off 11 bases at V and 3 bases at J, with 19 bases between the two ends. The CDR3 reads CAGGSGEFHTEAFF. The CDR3 coding sequence is TGTGCCGGCGGCAGTGGCGAGTTCCACACTGAAGCTTTCTTT.